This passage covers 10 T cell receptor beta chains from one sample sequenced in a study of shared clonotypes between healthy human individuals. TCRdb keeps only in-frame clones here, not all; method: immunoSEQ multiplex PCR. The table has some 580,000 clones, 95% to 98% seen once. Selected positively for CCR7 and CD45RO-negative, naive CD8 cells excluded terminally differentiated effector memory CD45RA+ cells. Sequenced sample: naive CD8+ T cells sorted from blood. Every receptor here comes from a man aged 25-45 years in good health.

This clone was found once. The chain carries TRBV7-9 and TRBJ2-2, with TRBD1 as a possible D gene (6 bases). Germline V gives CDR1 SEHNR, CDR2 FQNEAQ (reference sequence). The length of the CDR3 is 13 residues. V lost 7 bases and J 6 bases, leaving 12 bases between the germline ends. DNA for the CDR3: TGTGCCAGCACCCGGGCAGGGGCCGGGGAGCTGTTTTTT. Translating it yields CASTRAGAGELFF.

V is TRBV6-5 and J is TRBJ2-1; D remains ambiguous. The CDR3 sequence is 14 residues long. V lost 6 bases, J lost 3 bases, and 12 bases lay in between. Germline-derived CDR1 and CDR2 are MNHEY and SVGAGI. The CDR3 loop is CASRALIGYNEQFF. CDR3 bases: TGTGCCAGCAGGGCCTTAATAGGCTACAATGAGCAGTTCTTC.

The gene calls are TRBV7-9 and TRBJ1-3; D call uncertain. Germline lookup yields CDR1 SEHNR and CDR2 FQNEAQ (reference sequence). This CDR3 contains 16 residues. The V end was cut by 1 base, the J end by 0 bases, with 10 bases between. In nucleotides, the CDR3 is TGTGCCAGCAGCTTAGGACGTCCTAACTCTGGAAACACCATATATTTT. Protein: CASSLGRPNSGNTIYF.

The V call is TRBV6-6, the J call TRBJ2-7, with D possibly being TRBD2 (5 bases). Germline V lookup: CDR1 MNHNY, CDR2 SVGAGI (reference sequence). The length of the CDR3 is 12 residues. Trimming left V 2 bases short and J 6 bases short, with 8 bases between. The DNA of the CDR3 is TGTGCCAGCAGTTACATGGCGGGCGAGCAGTACTTC. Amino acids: CASSYMAGEQYF.

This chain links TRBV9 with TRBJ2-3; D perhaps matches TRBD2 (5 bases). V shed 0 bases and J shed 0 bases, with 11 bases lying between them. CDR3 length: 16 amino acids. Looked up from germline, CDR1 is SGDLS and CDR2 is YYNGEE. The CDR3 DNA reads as TGTGCCAGCAGCGTAGTTATCTCGGGGAGCACAGATACGCAGTATTTT. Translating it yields CASSVVISGSTDTQYF.

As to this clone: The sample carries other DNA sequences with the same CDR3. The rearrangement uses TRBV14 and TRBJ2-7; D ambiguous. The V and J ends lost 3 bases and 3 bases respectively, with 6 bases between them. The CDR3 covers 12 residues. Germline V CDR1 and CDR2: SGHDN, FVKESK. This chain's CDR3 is CASSQGYYEQYF. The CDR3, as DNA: TGTGCCAGCAGCCAGGGTTACTACGAGCAGTACTTC.

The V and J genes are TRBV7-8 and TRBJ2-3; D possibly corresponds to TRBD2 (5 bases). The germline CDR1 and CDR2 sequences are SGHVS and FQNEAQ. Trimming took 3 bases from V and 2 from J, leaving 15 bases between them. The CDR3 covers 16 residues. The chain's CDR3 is CASSFTAGWNTDTQYF. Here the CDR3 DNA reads TGTGCCAGCAGCTTTACGGCGGGCTGGAACACAGATACGCAGTATTTT.

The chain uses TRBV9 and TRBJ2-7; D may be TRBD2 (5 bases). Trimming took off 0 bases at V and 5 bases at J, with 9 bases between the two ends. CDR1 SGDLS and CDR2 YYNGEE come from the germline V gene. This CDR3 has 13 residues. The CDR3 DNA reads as TGTGCCAGCAGCGTAGTATCCGGGGACGAGCAGTACTTC. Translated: CASSVVSGDEQYF.

The CDR3 protein is CASSTGTSGNSYNEQFF. Written as DNA, the CDR3 is TGTGCCAGTAGTACCGGGACTAGCGGGAACTCCTACAATGAGCAGTTCTTC. This sequence joins TRBV19 and TRBJ2-1; 13 nucleotides match TRBD2. The J segment lost 0 bases and the V segment lost 4 bases, leaving 3 bases of the junction unmatched. The CDR3 contains 17 residues. Germline CDR1 is LNHDA and CDR2 is SQIVND (reference sequence).

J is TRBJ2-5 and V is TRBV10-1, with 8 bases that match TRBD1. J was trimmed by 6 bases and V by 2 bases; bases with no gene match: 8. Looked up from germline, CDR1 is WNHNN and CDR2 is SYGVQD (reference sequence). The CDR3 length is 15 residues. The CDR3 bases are TGCGCCAGCAGTGAGGGAGGGACAGGTGGAAAGACCCAGTACTTC. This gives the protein CASSEGGTGGKTQYF.